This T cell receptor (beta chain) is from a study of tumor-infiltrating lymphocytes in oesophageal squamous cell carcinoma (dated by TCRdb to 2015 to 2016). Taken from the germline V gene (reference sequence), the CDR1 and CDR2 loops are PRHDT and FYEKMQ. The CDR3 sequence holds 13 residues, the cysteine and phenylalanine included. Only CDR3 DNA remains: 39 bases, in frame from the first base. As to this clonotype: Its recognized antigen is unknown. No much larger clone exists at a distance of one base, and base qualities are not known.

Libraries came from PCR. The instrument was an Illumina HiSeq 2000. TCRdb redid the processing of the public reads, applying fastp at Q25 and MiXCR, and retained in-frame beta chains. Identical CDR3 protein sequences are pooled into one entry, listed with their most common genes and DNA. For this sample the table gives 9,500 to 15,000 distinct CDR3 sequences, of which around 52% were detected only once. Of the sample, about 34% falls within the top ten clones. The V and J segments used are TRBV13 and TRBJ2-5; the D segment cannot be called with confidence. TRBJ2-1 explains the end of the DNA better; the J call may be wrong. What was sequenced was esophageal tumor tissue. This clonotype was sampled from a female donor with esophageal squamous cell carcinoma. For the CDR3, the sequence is CASSLTGTNEQFF. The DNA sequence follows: TGTGCCAGCAGCTTGACTGGTACCAATGAGCAGTTCTTC.